The 19 T cell receptor beta chains in this list originate from one sample, sequenced in a study of CD4 and CD8 cells across lung adenocarcinoma regions (dated 2018 in TCRdb). Library method: PCR. The instrument given in TCRdb is HiSeq X Ten. Using fastp at Q25 and MiXCR, TCRdb reprocessed the public reads and kept productive beta chains. Every CDR3 protein is listed once, alongside the most common genes and DNA of its rows. The sample table contains under 8,500 distinct CDR3 sequences; only one count was recorded for around 50% of them. Of the sample, around 30% falls within the top ten clones. Material: CD4+ T cells from the center of a lung tumor. Explained via the paper, the cell subset or site label denotes: tumor center region. These receptors came from a female donor with lung adenocarcinoma. The CD4 and CD8 labels of this study may be unreliable.

The V gene is TRBV6-1, the J gene TRBJ2-1; 11 nucleotides line up with TRBD1. The CDR3 is 15 amino acids. Germline V gene lookup returns CDR1 MNHNS and CDR2 SASEGT. V shed 7 bases, J shed 7 bases, and the junction held 9 bases outside the gene matches. The CDR3 reads CASKKDRGLLNEQFF. The CDR3 region has the DNA TGTGCCAGCAAAAAGGACAGGGGGCTTCTTAATGAGCAGTTCTTC.

This rearrangement joins TRBV6-1 to TRBJ2-3, with 14 bases matching TRBD2. The CDR3 extends over 15 amino acids. Germline V gene sequence: CDR1 MNHNS, CDR2 SASEGT. The ends lost 6 bases at V and 6 bases at J; junction bases unmatched: 5. In nucleotides, the CDR3 is TGTGCCAGCAGCCCGGGACTAGCGGGAGTCGATACGCAGTATTTT. Its protein is CASSPGLAGVDTQYF.

The chain carries TRBV6-1 and TRBJ2-3, with TRBD2 matching over 8 bases. Germline loops: CDR1 MNHNS, CDR2 SASEGT. The J segment lost 12 bases and the V segment lost 4 bases, leaving 12 bases of the junction unmatched. The CDR3 is made up of 14 amino acids. The CDR3 nucleotides read TGTGCCAGCAGTGTCAGCGGGGGCCCAGAGACCCAGTATTTT. Residues: CASSVSGGPETQYF.

This clonotype is large (0.1 to 1%) within its sample. This rearrangement joins TRBV27 to TRBJ2-5, with TRBD1 as a possible D gene (5 bases). Germline CDR1 reads MNHEY; CDR2 reads SMNVEV (reference sequence). CDR3 length: 13 residues. V was pared by 2 bases and J by 2 bases, with 6 bases between. The CDR3 loop reads CASSLRGQETQYF. CDR3 sequence (DNA): TGTGCCAGCAGTTTAAGGGGTCAAGAGACCCAGTACTTC.

Turning to this clonotype: One end of the junction does not line up with germline, which may come from a read error. This rearrangement joins TRBV10-2 to TRBJ2-5, with D perhaps TRBD1 (7 bases). Germline V gives CDR1 WSHSY, CDR2 SAAADI. The CDR3 is made up of 14 amino acids. The CDR3 DNA sequence: TGTGCGAGCCGCGGGGACAGAGCCAAAAACATCCAGTACTTC. The encoded protein is CASRGDRAKNIQYF.

Comment on this clonotype: A much larger clonotype is one base distant, so this may be a read error. The rearrangement links TRBV6-1 to TRBJ1-1, with no clear D. The CDR3 has 13 residues. Germline CDR1 is MNHNS and CDR2 is SASEGT. Written as DNA, the CDR3 is TGTGCCAGCAGTGAATCAGAGAACACTGAAGCTTCCTTT. It codes for CASSESENTEASF.

Details on this clonotype: Given the absence of the conserved phenylalanine or tryptophan at the CDR3 end, a read error is likely. The DNA is omitted, as the CDR3 cannot be located on it reliably, and the CDR3 follows TCRdb's listing. This chain uses TRBV6-1 with TRBJ2-5; the tabulated D call, TRBD2, remains unverified against the DNA. The germline V gene encodes CDR1 MNHNS and CDR2 SASEGT. With termini counted, the CDR3 has 17 amino acids. The CDR3 sequence is CASTPGLAGGRQETQFS.

The chain couples TRBV6-1 to TRBJ2-5; 7 bases agree with TRBD1. Germline CDR1 MNHNS, CDR2 SASEGT. The CDR3 length is 19 residues. With 1 base clipped from V and 0 bases from J, the junction kept 14 bases outside the gene matches. The CDR3 region is CASSEGPGLGGGDQETQYF. Written as DNA, the CDR3 is TGTGCCAGCAGTGAAGGTCCGGGCCTAGGGGGCGGCGACCAAGAGACCCAGTACTTC.

This clonotype was observed at least ten times. The chain links TRBV6-1 to TRBJ1-2; perhaps TRBD1 as D (6 bases). Germline assignment: CDR1 MNHNS and CDR2 SASEGT. This CDR3 is built from 12 residues. V gave up 6 bases and J gave up 7 bases, with 12 bases separating them. The CDR3 sequence is CASSLTGSGYTF. As DNA, the CDR3 is TGTGCCAGCAGCCTCACAGGGTCTGGCTACACCTTC.

A remark on this clonotype: The germline gene is not matched at one end of the junction; a read error may be the cause. J is TRBJ2-2 and V is TRBV6-1, with D possibly being TRBD1 (5 bases). The CDR3 runs to 15 residues. Germline V gene sequence: CDR1 MNHNS, CDR2 SASEGT. CDR3 amino acids: CASRRQIVNTGTLYF. As DNA, the CDR3 is TGTGCCAGCAGGAGACAGATTGTGAACACAGGTACGCTGTATTTT.

This clonotype was found a few times. This chain connects TRBV10-1 to TRBJ2-3; D possibly uses TRBD1 or TRBD2 (5 bases each). V shed 10 bases and J shed 11 bases, with 22 bases lying between them. This CDR3 is 13 amino acids long. Germline V lookup: CDR1 WNHNN, CDR2 SYGVQD (reference sequence). The CDR3 DNA reads as TGCGCCACGGGGCTGGAAGCTACAAACATGCAGTATTTT. As protein: CATGLEATNMQYF.

Regarding this clonotype: A clone one base away is much larger, so this may be a read error. The chain carries TRBV6-1 and TRBJ2-4, with D uncertain. The CDR3 runs to 14 residues. Trimming stripped 3 bases from V and 13 bases from J, with 19 bases between. In germline, CDR1 is MNHNS, CDR2 SASEGT. CDR3 sequence reads: CASSDLEPYNEQYF. The CDR3 region has the DNA TGTGCCAGCAGTGATTTGGAGCCTTACAATGAGCAGTACTTC.

The chain is built from TRBV11-3 and TRBJ2-5, with 11 positions matching TRBD2. In germline, CDR1 is SGHNT, CDR2 YENEEA. V lost 0 bases and J lost 5; bases outside the gene matches: 8. This CDR3 has 17 residues. CDR3 residues: CASSLDLTSGSRETQYF. CDR3 sequence (DNA): TGTGCCAGCAGCTTAGATCTAACTAGCGGGAGTAGGGAGACCCAGTACTTC.

As for this clonotype: At one boundary the junction diverges from the germline segment, which might be a read error. V and J are TRBV6-1 and TRBJ2-3; TRBD1 matches 10 bases. Germline V gives CDR1 MNHNS, CDR2 SASEGT. This CDR3 is 14 amino acids long. The CDR3 here is CASRGTGEGDTQYF. CDR3 coding DNA: TGTGCGAGCAGAGGGACAGGGGAAGGAGATACCCAGTATTTT.

As to this clonotype: The junction does not match germline at one end; this may be a read error. The chain recombines TRBV10-1 with TRBJ2-3; possibly TRBD2 for D (5 bases). Germline lookup yields CDR1 WNHNN and CDR2 SYGVQD (reference sequence). CDR3 size: 13 residues. The CDR3 sequence is CATELEGQDTQYF. The CDR3 region has the DNA TGCGCCACCGAACTAGAAGGCCAAGATACCCAGTATTTT.

This clonotype has just a few counts. This chain connects TRBV6-1 to TRBJ2-3; weak D call: TRBD2 (6 bases). Trimming removed 6 bases at V and 0 bases at J, with 13 bases between. The CDR3 has 15 amino acids. From germline, CDR1 is MNHNS and CDR2 SASEGT. CDR3 amino acids: CASSTSGTSTDTQYF. For the CDR3, the DNA is TGTGCCAGCAGCACATCCGGGACTAGCACAGATACGCAGTATTTT.

This chain uses TRBV27 with TRBJ1-2; 12 positions agree with TRBD1. CDR3 length equals 15 residues. Trimming at V came to 2 bases and at J to 8 bases, leaving 6 bases not matched to a gene. The germline V gene has CDR1 MNHEY and CDR2 SMNVEV (reference sequence). The CDR3: CASSLVGTGGTGYTF. The CDR3 nucleotides read TGTGCCAGCAGTTTAGTGGGGACAGGGGGCACGGGCTACACCTTC.

The chain is built from TRBV5-1 and TRBJ2-1, with D maybe TRBD2 (5 bases). This CDR3 is built from 14 residues. Germline lookup yields CDR1 SGHRS and CDR2 YFSETQ. Trimming left V 5 bases short and J 6 bases short, with 15 bases between. Here the CDR3 reads CASRSGQESNEQFF. The CDR3 DNA sequence: TGCGCCAGCAGAAGCGGCCAGGAGAGCAATGAGCAGTTCTTC.

The V gene is TRBV6-1, the J gene TRBJ2-3; TRBD2 matches 10 bases. The J call could be wrong; TRBJ2-7 is a better fit for the DNA end. The CDR3 sequence is 14 residues long. Germline V gene data show CDR1 as MNHNS and CDR2 as SASEGT. The CDR3 DNA sequence: TGTGCCAGCAGTCTTAGCGGGGGGAATTTTGAGCAGTACTTC. Encoded protein: CASSLSGGNFEQYF.